This is a list of T cell receptor beta chains from one sample in a study of stem cell transplantation in POMP-related autoinflammatory disease. Clones were read by immunoSEQ multiplex PCR, and TCRdb kept only the in-frame ones, dropping some. The sample has about 7,800 clones, 88% seen once. The sample consisted of CD8+ T cells from PBMCs, taken after stem cell transplantation. The receptors come from a human patient with POMP-related autoinflammation and immune dysregulation (PRAID). Some T cells may be provided by the graft donor. Each CDR3 is given with its conserved first and last residue. Each record gives: J gene, D gene, clone size, V gene, CDR3 DNA, CDR3 protein. A D gene is named only where the DNA matches it firmly. The listing skips clone size in some rows; elsewhere it reads once, few, many or a size class.

j_call: TRBJ1-2
d_call: TRBD1
clone_size: NA
v_call: TRBV7-2
cdr3_nt: TGTGCCAGCAGCTGGGGGGACAGCGTCTATCTCTATGGCTACACCTTC
cdr3_aa: CASSWGDSVYLYGYTF

j_call: TRBJ2-1
d_call: NA
clone_size: NA
v_call: TRBV27
cdr3_nt: TGTGCCAGCAGTTTATTAGTGACTTCTGAGCAGTTCTTC
cdr3_aa: CASSLLVTSEQFF

j_call: TRBJ2-7
d_call: TRBD1
clone_size: NA
v_call: TRBV4-1
cdr3_nt: TGCGCCAGCAGCCAAAACAGGGGGCCCTACGAGCAGTACTTC
cdr3_aa: CASSQNRGPYEQYF

j_call: TRBJ2-7
d_call: TRBD2
clone_size: NA
v_call: TRBV4-1
cdr3_nt: TGCGCCAGCAGCCGATCCCCGGGGGGAGGGCCGTACGAGCAGTACTTC
cdr3_aa: CASSRSPGGGPYEQYF

j_call: TRBJ2-2
d_call: TRBD2
clone_size: NA
v_call: TRBV3-1/TRBV3-2
cdr3_nt: TGTGCCAGCAGCCAAGCAGCACTAGCGGGAGCATGGGACACCGGGGAGCTGTTTTTT
cdr3_aa: CASSQAALAGAWDTGELFF

j_call: TRBJ2-7
d_call: NA
clone_size: NA
v_call: TRBV27
cdr3_nt: TGTGCCAGCAGTTTGCCCGGGCCATCCTACGAGCAGTACTTC
cdr3_aa: CASSLPGPSYEQYF

j_call: TRBJ1-6
d_call: NA
clone_size: NA
v_call: TRBV7-8
cdr3_nt: TGTGCCAGCAGCTTAGAAGGAGGAGGGCAGGCCCATACGCCCCTCCACTTT
cdr3_aa: CASSLEGGGQAHTPLHF

j_call: TRBJ2-7
d_call: TRBD1
clone_size: few
v_call: TRBV6-6
cdr3_nt: TGTGCCAGCAACCCCGGGACAGGGTCTAACGAGCAGTACTTC
cdr3_aa: CASNPGTGSNEQYF

j_call: TRBJ2-7
d_call: NA
clone_size: few
v_call: TRBV7-7
cdr3_nt: TGTGCCAGCAGCTTAAACGTCGGACCCGGCTACGAGCAGTACTTC
cdr3_aa: CASSLNVGPGYEQYF

j_call: TRBJ2-1
d_call: NA
clone_size: NA
v_call: TRBV18
cdr3_nt: TGTGCCAGCTCAGACGGGAGGGGGCCCTACAATGAGCAGTTCTTC
cdr3_aa: CASSDGRGPYNEQFF

j_call: TRBJ1-2
d_call: NA
clone_size: NA
v_call: TRBV28
cdr3_nt: TGTGCCAGCAGGTCTCCCCGGCAGTTAGCTAACTATGGCTACACCTTC
cdr3_aa: CASRSPRQLANYGYTF

j_call: TRBJ2-1
d_call: TRBD2
clone_size: NA
v_call: TRBV28
cdr3_nt: TGTGCCAGCAGTGGGGGACTATTCAATGAGCAGTTCTTC
cdr3_aa: CASSGGLFNEQFF

j_call: TRBJ1-2
d_call: NA
clone_size: NA
v_call: TRBV6-6
cdr3_nt: TGTGCCAGCAGTTACTACGGGGACTTGGATAACTATGGCTACACCTTC
cdr3_aa: CASSYYGDLDNYGYTF

j_call: TRBJ2-7
d_call: TRBD2
clone_size: NA
v_call: TRBV9
cdr3_nt: TGTGCCAGCAGCGTAGGCGGGGGTACCCACGAGCAGTACTTC
cdr3_aa: CASSVGGGTHEQYF

j_call: TRBJ1-1
d_call: NA
clone_size: NA
v_call: TRBV13
cdr3_nt: TGTGCCAGCAGCTTAGGCCTCGGGGCGCAGGCCACTGAAGCTTTCTTT
cdr3_aa: CASSLGLGAQATEAFF

j_call: TRBJ1-6
d_call: TRBD1
clone_size: NA
v_call: TRBV3-1/TRBV3-2
cdr3_nt: TGTGCCAGCAGCCAAGATGCCAGGGGGCTCTATAATTCACCCCTCCACTTT
cdr3_aa: CASSQDARGLYNSPLHF

j_call: TRBJ2-1
d_call: NA
clone_size: NA
v_call: TRBV5-1
cdr3_nt: TGCGCCAGCAGCTCCTTGGGGGACACCCGCGCCTACAATGAGCAGTTCTTC
cdr3_aa: CASSSLGDTRAYNEQFF

j_call: TRBJ2-2
d_call: NA
clone_size: NA
v_call: TRBV30
cdr3_nt: TGTGCCTGGTCTTCCCTGAACACCGGGGAGCTGTTTTTT
cdr3_aa: CAWSSLNTGELFF

j_call: TRBJ2-5
d_call: TRBD1
clone_size: NA
v_call: TRBV6-5
cdr3_nt: TGTGCCAGCAGTTACTACAGGGGGACCAAGGAGACCCAGTACTTC
cdr3_aa: CASSYYRGTKETQYF

j_call: TRBJ2-7
d_call: NA
clone_size: NA
v_call: TRBV5-1
cdr3_nt: TGCGCCAGCAGCTTGATCGGGCGGGCAAGCTCCTACGAGCAGTACTTC
cdr3_aa: CASSLIGRASSYEQYF

j_call: TRBJ2-2
d_call: TRBD2
clone_size: NA
v_call: TRBV7-8
cdr3_nt: TGTGCCAGCAGCTTAGGGTCCGGGAGGACCAACACCGGGGAGCTGTTTTTT
cdr3_aa: CASSLGSGRTNTGELFF

j_call: TRBJ1-5
d_call: NA
clone_size: NA
v_call: TRBV28
cdr3_nt: TGTGCCAGCAGTGTTGCGGGGTTAGTTGATCAGCCCCAGCATTTT
cdr3_aa: CASSVAGLVDQPQHF

j_call: TRBJ2-1
d_call: TRBD2
clone_size: once
v_call: TRBV6-5
cdr3_nt: TGTGCCAGCAGGGACGGGACTAGCGGGAGGGCCCGGTTCTTC
cdr3_aa: CASRDGTSGRARFF

j_call: TRBJ1-4
d_call: NA
clone_size: NA
v_call: TRBV11-1
cdr3_nt: TGTGCCAGCAGCTTCGGACGGAGTAATGAAAAACTGTTTTTT
cdr3_aa: CASSFGRSNEKLFF

j_call: TRBJ2-7
d_call: NA
clone_size: NA
v_call: TRBV6-6
cdr3_nt: TGTGCCAGCAGTTCCGAGGGGAGTGGGGGCGAGCAGTACTTC
cdr3_aa: CASSSEGSGGEQYF

j_call: TRBJ1-5
d_call: TRBD1
clone_size: NA
v_call: TRBV19
cdr3_nt: TGTGCCAGTAGTATAGGAGGCCCCGGGACAGTTAGCAATCAGCCCCAGCATTTT
cdr3_aa: CASSIGGPGTVSNQPQHF

j_call: TRBJ2-1
d_call: TRBD2
clone_size: NA
v_call: TRBV9
cdr3_nt: TGTGCCAGCAGCGTAGTGGGGGGACTAGGCAATGAGCAGTTCTTC
cdr3_aa: CASSVVGGLGNEQFF

j_call: TRBJ2-3
d_call: NA
clone_size: NA
v_call: TRBV2
cdr3_nt: TGTGCCAGCAGTGAAGTCCAGCATGGGCAGTATTTT
cdr3_aa: CASSEVQHGQYF

j_call: TRBJ2-1
d_call: NA
clone_size: NA
v_call: TRBV28
cdr3_nt: TGTGCCAGCATCCCTACCCTCGGGTTGGGCAATGAGCAGTTCTTC
cdr3_aa: CASIPTLGLGNEQFF

j_call: TRBJ2-1
d_call: TRBD1
clone_size: NA
v_call: TRBV18
cdr3_nt: TGTGCCAGCTCACCACGAACTCCGGAGACAGGGGACAATGAGCAGTTCTTC
cdr3_aa: CASSPRTPETGDNEQFF

j_call: TRBJ2-7
d_call: NA
clone_size: few
v_call: TRBV5-4
cdr3_nt: TGTGCCAGCAGCTTGGTTGGGGACGAGCAGTACTTC
cdr3_aa: CASSLVGDEQYF

j_call: TRBJ2-1
d_call: TRBD1
clone_size: NA
v_call: TRBV27
cdr3_nt: TGTGCCAGCAGAACCGGGACAGGCCCCTACAATGAGCAGTTCTTC
cdr3_aa: CASRTGTGPYNEQFF

j_call: TRBJ2-3
d_call: NA
clone_size: NA
v_call: TRBV5-1
cdr3_nt: TGCGCCAGCGAGGAAGATACGCAGTATTTT
cdr3_aa: CASEEDTQYF

j_call: TRBJ1-1
d_call: TRBD1
clone_size: NA
v_call: TRBV5-1
cdr3_nt: TGCGCCAGCAGCTTGGGTGGGACAGGAGTGAACACTGAAGCTTTCTTT
cdr3_aa: CASSLGGTGVNTEAFF

j_call: TRBJ2-2
d_call: TRBD2
clone_size: NA
v_call: TRBV6-6
cdr3_nt: TGTGCCAGCACCCCCCGGGGCGGGAGAGGGACCGGGGAGCTGTTTTTT
cdr3_aa: CASTPRGGRGTGELFF

j_call: TRBJ2-7
d_call: NA
clone_size: once
v_call: TRBV28
cdr3_nt: TGTGCCAGCAGTGACTTACTAGACACCAGCTCCTACGAGCAGTACTTC
cdr3_aa: CASSDLLDTSSYEQYF

j_call: TRBJ2-7
d_call: NA
clone_size: NA
v_call: TRBV13
cdr3_nt: TGTGCCAGCAGCTTCGCAAGCTACGAGCAGTACTTC
cdr3_aa: CASSFASYEQYF

j_call: TRBJ2-2
d_call: TRBD2
clone_size: NA
v_call: TRBV9
cdr3_nt: TGTGCCAGCAGCCCGACTAGCGGGGGCCATAACACCGGGGAGCTGTTTTTT
cdr3_aa: CASSPTSGGHNTGELFF

j_call: TRBJ2-3
d_call: TRBD2
clone_size: once
v_call: TRBV28
cdr3_nt: TGTGCCAGCAGTTCTCGCGGGGGGGCCCTAAGCACAGATACGCAGTATTTT
cdr3_aa: CASSSRGGALSTDTQYF

j_call: TRBJ1-4
d_call: NA
clone_size: few
v_call: TRBV30
cdr3_nt: TGTGCCTGGAGCCACTTGCCGGGAACTAATGAAAAACTGTTTTTT
cdr3_aa: CAWSHLPGTNEKLFF

j_call: TRBJ2-7
d_call: NA
clone_size: once
v_call: TRBV28
cdr3_nt: TGTGCCAGCAGTTACGTTAACGAGCAGTACTTC
cdr3_aa: CASSYVNEQYF

j_call: TRBJ2-7
d_call: TRBD2
clone_size: NA
v_call: TRBV4-1
cdr3_nt: TGCGCCAGCAGGCGCCGGGAGGGGAACCACGAGCAGTACTTC
cdr3_aa: CASRRREGNHEQYF

j_call: TRBJ2-7
d_call: NA
clone_size: NA
v_call: TRBV6-5
cdr3_nt: TGTGCCAGCAGTTACGAAGGGTCCTCCTACGAGCAGTACTTC
cdr3_aa: CASSYEGSSYEQYF

j_call: TRBJ1-1
d_call: NA
clone_size: NA
v_call: TRBV19
cdr3_nt: TGTGCCAGTAGTATAGAATTTTCGAACACTGAAGCTTTCTTT
cdr3_aa: CASSIEFSNTEAFF

j_call: TRBJ1-6
d_call: NA
clone_size: NA
v_call: TRBV6-5
cdr3_nt: TGTGCCAGCAGTTACGCGGGACATCGGGGTTCACCCCTCCACTTT
cdr3_aa: CASSYAGHRGSPLHF

j_call: TRBJ2-5
d_call: NA
clone_size: NA
v_call: TRBV10-3
cdr3_nt: TGTGCCATCAGTGAAGTCGGGCTCCCCGAAGAGACCCAGTACTTC
cdr3_aa: CAISEVGLPEETQYF

j_call: TRBJ1-1
d_call: NA
clone_size: NA
v_call: TRBV7-9
cdr3_nt: TGTGCCAGCAGCTTAGATTCGTGGCTGGGGGCTTTCTTT
cdr3_aa: CASSLDSWLGAFF

j_call: TRBJ2-5
d_call: TRBD1
clone_size: NA
v_call: TRBV11-2
cdr3_nt: TGTGCCAGCAGCTTATTTCCTGGACAGGTAGAGACCCAGTACTTC
cdr3_aa: CASSLFPGQVETQYF

j_call: TRBJ2-1
d_call: TRBD2
clone_size: NA
v_call: TRBV13
cdr3_nt: TGTGCCAGCAGCAAATCCGGACTAGCGCCTAATGAGCAGTTCTTC
cdr3_aa: CASSKSGLAPNEQFF

j_call: TRBJ2-5
d_call: NA
clone_size: NA
v_call: TRBV6-5
cdr3_nt: TGTGCCAGCACTCGAGGGGACCAAGAGACCCAGTACTTC
cdr3_aa: CASTRGDQETQYF

j_call: TRBJ1-5
d_call: NA
clone_size: NA
v_call: TRBV19
cdr3_nt: TGTGCCAGTAGTGCCGGGACGAGGGGGAGCAATCAGCCCCAGCATTTT
cdr3_aa: CASSAGTRGSNQPQHF

j_call: TRBJ2-5
d_call: TRBD2
clone_size: NA
v_call: TRBV3-1/TRBV3-2
cdr3_nt: TGTGCCAGCAGCCCCCCGGTGGGCGGGAGCAGGGAGACCCAGTACTTC
cdr3_aa: CASSPPVGGSRETQYF

j_call: TRBJ2-7
d_call: NA
clone_size: NA
v_call: TRBV13
cdr3_nt: TGTGCCAGCAGCCCCCGACAGACTACCTACGAGCAGTACTTC
cdr3_aa: CASSPRQTTYEQYF

j_call: TRBJ1-3
d_call: NA
clone_size: few
v_call: TRBV7-8
cdr3_nt: TGTGCCAGCAGCTTAAAGGGTGTAGACCCTGGAAACACCATATATTTT
cdr3_aa: CASSLKGVDPGNTIYF

j_call: TRBJ2-1
d_call: NA
clone_size: NA
v_call: TRBV27
cdr3_nt: TGTGCCAGCAGTCTTAGCATGCGGGGAAATGAGCAGTTCTTC
cdr3_aa: CASSLSMRGNEQFF

j_call: TRBJ2-2
d_call: TRBD1
clone_size: NA
v_call: TRBV7-8
cdr3_nt: TGTGCCAGCGGGCAGGGGGCAAACACCGGGGAGCTGTTTTTT
cdr3_aa: CASGQGANTGELFF

j_call: TRBJ1-2
d_call: TRBD1
clone_size: NA
v_call: TRBV5-6
cdr3_nt: TGTGCCAGCAGCCTAACTCCGGGACAGGGGCTCTCCTATGGCTACACCTTC
cdr3_aa: CASSLTPGQGLSYGYTF

j_call: TRBJ1-6
d_call: NA
clone_size: NA
v_call: TRBV3-1/TRBV3-2
cdr3_nt: TGTGCCAGCAGCCAAGATGGGTCACCCCTCCACTTT
cdr3_aa: CASSQDGSPLHF

j_call: TRBJ1-5
d_call: TRBD1
clone_size: NA
v_call: TRBV7-8
cdr3_nt: TGTGCCAGCAGCTTAGGGGGACAGTTTAGCAATCAGCCCCAGCATTTT
cdr3_aa: CASSLGGQFSNQPQHF

j_call: TRBJ1-6
d_call: NA
clone_size: NA
v_call: TRBV3-1/TRBV3-2
cdr3_nt: TGTGCCAGCAGCCAACAGGGCTTGTATAATTCACCCCTCCACTTT
cdr3_aa: CASSQQGLYNSPLHF